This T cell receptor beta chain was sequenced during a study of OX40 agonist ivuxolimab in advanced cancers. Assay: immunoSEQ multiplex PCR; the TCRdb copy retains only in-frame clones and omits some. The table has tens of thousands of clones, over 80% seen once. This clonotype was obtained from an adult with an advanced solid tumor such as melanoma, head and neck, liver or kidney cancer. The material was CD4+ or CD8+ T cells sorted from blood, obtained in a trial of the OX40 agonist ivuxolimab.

This CDR3 is CASGTGGSGNTIYF. The CDR3 DNA reads as TGTGCCTCCGGGACAGGAGGCTCTGGAAACACCATATATTTT. The J gene is TRBJ1-3, the V gene TRBV7-8, with TRBD1 identical over 8 bases. This CDR3 is 14 amino acids long. J was trimmed by 0 bases and V by 11 bases; bases with no gene match: 6. Per germline, CDR1 SGHVS and CDR2 FQNEAQ.